This T cell receptor beta chain appears in the sequencing data of a study of cytomegalovirus exposure and HLA in healthy donors (dated by TCRdb to 2015 to 2018). As for the study more broadly: An earlier analysis of several hundred of the donors reported about 290 Gb of sequence data and 117 million unique TCR beta sequences from about 180 million T cells. On average, around 240,000 unique TCR beta nucleotide sequences were sequenced per donor among about 400 genotyped donors of the cohort, with 15% to 20% of those sequences being non-productive. The study aimed to test whether cataloging public T cell receptors could reveal signatures of past pathogen exposure. The study profiled the T cell repertoires of some 610 subjects by immunosequencing and related them to cytomegalovirus serostatus. HLA typing included class I and class II loci at four-digit resolution. Alongside the repertoire data, information on donor age, sex, ethnicity and CMV serostatus was compiled. In addition to the first cohort of approximately 650 subjects, a separate validation cohort of approximately 130 different subjects was used. Rather than drawing on any new phenotypic data, the later analysis identified candidate immune exposures from TCR beta sequences and the way those sequences occurred across donors. All discovery cohort repertoires had been generated using a single sequencing platform. The number of donors typed differed by locus, with 629-630 for A, B, C, DRB1 and DQB1, roughly 520 for DQA1, 600 to 610 for DPA1, and 472 for DPB1. To predict cytomegalovirus infection status, the study brought together high-throughput TCR immunosequencing, statistical association of individual TCRs with disease status, and machine learning. To study patterns of TCR occurrence, a later analysis re-analyzed previously published TCR beta repertoires from 600 to 750 donors and added high-resolution HLA genotyping. Among the roughly 380 genotyped donors, around 79% belonged to the genetic ancestry cluster associated with self-reported Caucasian donors. An early release that covered roughly 600 HLA-typed donors contained about 300 gigabases of sequencing data and tens of millions of unique TCR sequences. To decide whether each TCR beta V gene segment behaved as functional or pseudogenic, an earlier analysis of fewer than 750 of the donors relied on high-throughput TCR beta sequencing. Because of strong linkage in the cohort, five DR-DQ haplotypes were treated as single units for association and clustering. A later genetic analysis took genome-wide SNP genotypes for about 65% of the 666 donors and used that subset as a discovery cohort.

The library was prepared using the immunoSEQ multiplex PCR assay. A mixture of 60 forward primers for TCR Vbeta segments and 13 reverse primers for TCR Jbeta segments was used in the multiplex PCR. Amplification of the CDR3 region of rearranged TCR beta genes was performed with a multiplex PCR assay on genomic DNA. On the Illumina HiSeq System, the amplified TCR beta libraries were sequenced as 87-base-pair reads. The original methods were these. Across the 700 or so repertoires, a later analysis counted approximately 75 million unique TCR beta chains, 8.5 million to 12 million of which were shared by at least two donors. A nearest-neighbor algorithm error-corrected the raw reads and collapsed the reads into unique sequences, merging closely related sequences to remove PCR and sequencing errors. CDR3 sequences were aligned to IMGT reference sequences to assign V, D and J gene segments. Each retained sequence needed at least a six-nucleotide match to both a V gene segment and a J gene segment. A rearrangement was called productive if the CDR3 had no stop codons and remained in frame with V and J, and every other rearrangement was called non-productive. CDR3 was defined according to IMGT convention as the region running from the second conserved V-encoded cysteine to the conserved J-encoded phenylalanine. The earlier analysis of a few hundred of the donors excluded any sequence lacking an unambiguous match to a single V gene segment. In an earlier analysis of 587 of the donors, V segments were called functional above 56.7% productive rearrangements and were called segregating when the between-donor standard deviation exceeded 5%. To diagnose cytomegalovirus status from the catalog of TCR beta chain sequences, a statistical classification framework was built. In a later analysis, V and J genes were assigned by comparing TCR nucleotide sequences against IMGT/GENE-DB human TR gene sequences. In a later analysis, CDR3 sequences and most-parsimonious VDJ recombination scenarios were assigned using the TCRdist pipeline. In a later analysis, every TCR beta chain was defined by the combination of its CDR3 amino acid sequence and its V-gene family, and reads without a unique V-gene family were dropped. As a way to deal with suspected cross-contamination and a sequencing artifact, a later analysis dropped 592 nucleotide sequences that were highly shared and had low generation probability. In a later analysis, a clonal expansion index was calculated for each public chain from normalized within-repertoire ranks of inferred template counts. A later analysis computed generation probabilities with a VDJ recombination model fitted to out-of-frame rearrangements, and checked the results against IGoR. In a later analysis, TCR-TCR, TCR-HLA and TCR-CMV co-occurrence was scored with hypergeometric tests, and a repertoire-size bias correction was applied to TCR pairs. To estimate false discovery rates, a later analysis permuted the HLA or CMV assignments 20 times. In a later analysis, co-occurring TCRs were grouped using DBSCAN, and TCRdist sequence similarity was added for clustering within HLA-allele-positive subsets. For co-occurrence clustering, repertoires with fewer than 30,000 or more than 120,000 public chains were excluded, along with about five repertoires with anomalous nucleotide sharing. What TCRdb holds here is the immuneACCESS table cut down to in-frame rearrangements. Part of the clones is not present; checked against another copy, under half of the missing clones reflect an unresolved V gene, and the others are unexplained. From that table come the V and J calls and clone size; the DNA was used to work out D and trimming. In all, the sample holds about 170,000 clones, and approximately 81% of those were seen once. 2.5% to 3% of the sample is taken by the ten largest.

The cohort comprised around 700 healthy bone marrow donors. At the time of sampling, every cohort member was nominally healthy, though immune exposures that went unrecorded were likely present. The donor was CMV seropositive and belonged to the group of over 250 seropositive cohort members. A peripheral blood sample was collected from each donor, and TCR beta sequencing was performed on peripheral blood mononuclear cells. The Qiagen DNeasy Blood Extraction Kit was used to extract genomic DNA from the blood cell samples. The germline V gene (reference sequence) provides CDR1 MNHEY and CDR2 SMNVEV. Germline trimming amounts to 5 bases on V and 4 bases on J, with 3 as the count of junction bases outside the gene matches. The CDR3 starts with the cysteine, ends with the phenylalanine, and has 14 residues. Only the CDR3 DNA is retained, 42 bases long and in frame from the first base. Study-wide conclusions, independent of this receptor: Compared with equally common non-associated chains, HLA-associated TCR beta chains in a later analysis were more clonally expanded and had lower generation probabilities. When HLA alleles, especially DR and DQ, strongly co-occurred, TCR associations were difficult to assign to individual alleles. It was suggested by the authors that the approach could potentially be generalized to other disease states and immunological phenotypes. Several of the top co-occurrence clusters appeared to be linked to parvovirus B19, influenza, CMV and Epstein-Barr virus, according to a later analysis. For the cohort, immune exposure information was limited to CMV serostatus. Only TCR beta chains were sequenced in this cohort, and the absence of alpha or paired-chain data limited detectable features. In both the original and validation cohorts, the classifier was reported to diagnose cytomegalovirus status with high specificity and sensitivity. V-gene and J-gene trimming of TCR beta chains was associated with a missense DCLRE1C variant in a later genetic analysis, and the association was replicated in an independent cohort. In an earlier analysis of several hundred of the donors, most TCR beta V segments were observed in productive rearrangements about 90% or about 30% of the time, broadly matching IMGT annotations. HLA typing was unavailable for some donors at each locus, so association tests used only the typed subset. Because the 87-base-pair reads could not distinguish some IMGT-functional V segments, including TRBV6-2 and TRBV6-3, those segments were excluded. Across donors, most TCR sequences were observed very rarely, whereas some public TCRs were present in many individuals. Because counts were too low, some 16 rarely observed V segments, including chromosome 9 orphons, were excluded from the earlier analysis of some 590 of the donors. Most CMV-associated TCR beta chains appeared to be HLA-restricted in a later analysis, and the HLA associations seemed to be driven largely by CMV exposure. A further reported finding was that TCR beta sequences accurately predicted the HLA-A and HLA-B alleles for most subjects in the first cohort. Roughly uniform sequencing depth across donors was assumed in presence/absence analyses, although this assumption may not hold. A cluster of highly shared sequence variants was judged likely to represent a technical artifact of the sequencing pipeline. Three of the identified cytomegalovirus-associated TCR beta chains were confirmed in vitro to be specific for cytomegalovirus antigens. Specific HLA alleles were associated with roughly 17,000 TCR beta sequences at a false discovery rate of 0.05 in a later analysis. Compared with the 666-donor mean, donors in an Asian-associated ancestry cluster had fewer N-insertions in productive TCRs, according to a later genetic analysis. According to a later analysis, TCR association rates differed among HLA loci, with DRB1 alleles showing the most associated TCRs and HLA-C alleles showing the fewest. A total of roughly 160 TCR beta chains were listed by the study as associated with cytomegalovirus. Linkage disequilibrium might explain the correlated functional status among segregating V segments, but an unknown experimental factor could not be excluded.

As concerns this clone: Its antigen remains unidentified. One base away there is no much larger clone; base qualities are not given. Other DNA sequences from this sample encode an identical CDR3 as well.

This sequence was found in a young man in good health and CMV-seropositive. The sample consisted of PBMCs. The chain employs TRBV27 and TRBJ1-5; 9 bases in the middle match TRBD1. The DNA is as follows: TGTGCCAGCAGTCCCGGGACAGGGAATCAGCCCCAGCATTTT. Its protein reads: CASSPGTGNQPQHF.